The 14 T cell receptor beta chains reported below all come from one sample, sequenced in a study of T cell responses to AZD1222 COVID-19 vaccine. Using immunoSEQ multiplex PCR, the repertoire was profiled, and TCRdb retains in-frame clones only, with some absent. The sample consists of 130,000 or so clones, roughly 93% of them appearing once. The sample here was peripheral blood, taken 28 days after the second AZD1222 dose. These receptors all stem from an adult who received the AZD1222 COVID-19 vaccine.

CDR3 in amino acids: CASGQPGGPTDTQYF. DNA of the CDR3: TGTGCCAGCGGTCAACCAGGGGGACCCACAGATACGCAGTATTTT. The V call is TRBV6-5, the J call TRBJ2-3; 7 bases match TRBD1. V shed 8 bases, J shed 2 bases, and the junction held 10 bases outside the gene matches. The CDR3 covers 15 residues. Germline lookup yields CDR1 MNHEY and CDR2 SVGAGI.

The chain uses TRBV25-1 and TRBJ1-1; D not resolved. Deletions cut 1 base from V and 0 bases from J, with 6 bases between. CDR3 size: 14 residues. Looked up from germline, CDR1 is MGHDK and CDR2 is SYGVNS. The CDR3 region is CASSESQMNTEAFF. In DNA, the CDR3 is TGTGCCAGCAGTGAATCGCAGATGAACACTGAAGCTTTCTTT. The variable domain in full, completed from reference TRBV25-1 and TRBJ1-1, reads EADIYQTPRYLVIGTGKKITLECSQTMGHDKMYWYQQDPGMELHLIHYSYGVNSTEKGDLSSESTVSRIRTEHFPLTLESARPSHTSQYLCASSESQMNTEAFFGQGTRLTVV.

The chain recombines TRBV18 with TRBJ2-3, with D possibly matching TRBD2 (6 bases). The germline V gene encodes CDR1 KGHSH and CDR2 LQKENI. The CDR3 is 15 residues long. V lost 2 bases to trimming and J lost 2 bases, with 11 bases between them. CDR3 protein: CASSPISGNTDTQYF. The CDR3 coding sequence is TGTGCCAGCTCACCAATTAGCGGCAACACAGATACGCAGTATTTT.

The chain couples TRBV3-1 (or the pseudogene TRBV3-2) to TRBJ1-6; D gene uncertain. Trimming removed 4 bases from V and 7 bases from J, with 5 bases in between. The V gene's germline CDR1 is LGHDT and CDR2 YNNKEL (reference sequence). The CDR3 has 12 residues. The CDR3 reads CASSRSNSPLHF. For the CDR3, the DNA is TGTGCCAGCAGCCGCTCAAATTCACCCCTCCACTTT.

The count of this clone is one. The rearrangement links TRBV5-6 to TRBJ1-1, with D unresolved. The length of the CDR3 is 13 residues. Trimming removed 2 bases from V and 1 base from J, with 6 bases in between. Germline V CDR1 and CDR2: SGHDT, YYEEEE. The CDR3 reads CASSFERNTEAFF. For the CDR3, the DNA is TGTGCCAGCAGCTTTGAGAGGAACACTGAAGCTTTCTTT.

The chain links TRBV28 to TRBJ2-7; possibly TRBD1 or TRBD2 for D (5 bases each). V lost 1 base and J 6 bases, leaving 19 bases between the germline ends. Germline V gives CDR1 MDHEN, CDR2 SYDVKM. The CDR3 is made up of 16 amino acids. For the CDR3, the DNA is TGTGCCAGCAGTTTATCGTGGAGTTGGGACCGCTCCGAGCAGTACTTC. Its protein is CASSLSWSWDRSEQYF.

The chain is built from TRBV10-3 and TRBJ1-1, with a tentative D call TRBD1 (5 bases). This CDR3 is built from 15 residues. V was pared by 0 bases and J by 0 bases, with 8 bases between. Germline loops: CDR1 ENHRY, CDR2 SYGVKD. The CDR3 region is CAISESGVLNTEAFF. DNA of the CDR3: TGTGCCATCAGTGAGTCGGGGGTTTTGAACACTGAAGCTTTCTTT.

This clone has just a few counts. The chain has TRBV14 and TRBJ2-1; 10 bases map to TRBD1. V lost 2 bases to trimming and J lost 8 bases; unmatched junction nucleotides: 6. CDR1 is SGHDN and CDR2 is FVKESK in the germline V gene. The CDR3 covers 15 residues. CDR3 sequence reads: CASSQWTGGLDEQFF. The CDR3 bases are TGTGCCAGCAGCCAATGGACAGGGGGTTTGGATGAGCAGTTCTTC.

The J gene is TRBJ2-1, the V gene TRBV12-5, with 9 bases that match TRBD2. This CDR3 contains 16 residues. Germline CDR1 LGHNT, CDR2 FRNRAP. V shed 1 base and J 4 bases; nucleotides not matched to a gene: 5. This CDR3 is CASGLGSSGTYNEQFF. The CDR3 nucleotides read TGTGCTAGTGGTTTGGGTTCTAGCGGGACTTACAATGAGCAGTTCTTC.

This clone is judged medium-sized. The chain links TRBV14 to TRBJ2-1, with a possible D match to TRBD2 (6 bases). The CDR3 loop spans 15 amino acids. Germline values: CDR1 SGHDN, CDR2 FVKESK. Trimming took off 4 bases at V and 4 bases at J, with 14 bases between the two ends. In DNA form, the CDR3 reads TGTGCCAGCAGCCCGCGGGGAGAGCTTTACAATGAGCAGTTCTTC. Its protein is CASSPRGELYNEQFF.

The rearrangement joins TRBV2 to TRBJ2-3; 9 positions match TRBD1. The V gene end was trimmed by 7 bases and the J gene end by 1 base; junction bases not matched to a gene: 9. This CDR3 is 16 amino acids long. Germline V CDR1 and CDR2: SNHLY, FYNNEI. The CDR3 DNA reads TGTGCCAGCAAACATACCCGGGACAGGGGCACAGATACGCAGTATTTT. Encoded protein: CASKHTRDRGTDTQYF.

This clone occurred once. The chain joins TRBV5-1 to TRBJ2-3; 7 bases agree with TRBD2. Trimming cost V 1 base and J 3 bases; bases outside gene matches: 5. Germline CDR1 and CDR2: SGHRS and YFSETQ. The CDR3 is made up of 15 amino acids. CDR3 sequence: CASSLSGRPTDTQYF. CDR3 DNA sequence: TGCGCCAGCAGCTTGTCCGGGAGGCCAACAGATACGCAGTATTTT.

The chain joins TRBV9 to TRBJ2-3; D perhaps matches TRBD2 (5 bases). Germline V lookup: CDR1 SGDLS, CDR2 YYNGEE. The CDR3 consists of 17 residues. Between the trimmed V and J ends, which lost 0 bases and 1 base, there was a span of 15 bases. The CDR3 reads CASSVAIIASGTDTQYF. The DNA of the CDR3 is TGTGCCAGCAGCGTAGCTATAATAGCGTCGGGCACAGATACGCAGTATTTT.

This clone was recorded once. The chain recombines TRBV9 with TRBJ1-6; 7 bases are shared with TRBD1. The CDR3 is 14 amino acids. V was pared by 3 bases and J by 8 bases, with 5 bases of the junction left unmatched. Looked up from germline, CDR1 is SGDLS and CDR2 is YYNGEE. As DNA, the CDR3 is TGTGCCAGCAGCGAGACAGGGATTGATTCACCCCTCCACTTT. Its translation is CASSETGIDSPLHF. Using reference TRBV9 and TRBJ1-6 for the parts outside the CDR3, the full variable domain is DSGVTQTPKHLITATGQRVTLRCSPRSGDLSVYWYQQSLDQGLQFLIQYYNGEERAKGNILERFSAQQFPDLHSELNLSSLELGDSALYFCASSETGIDSPLHFGNGTRLTVT.